The 14 T cell receptor beta chains given below trace back to one sample, sequenced in a study of CD8 T cells in ankylosing spondylitis. TCRdb re-called the 5' RACE reads through MiXCR, storing one row per CDR3 protein. The sample has 290,000 or so distinct CDR3 sequences, more than 20% seen once; the top ten hold 3.5% to 4.5%. Sequenced: blood, either unsorted or a sorted T cell fraction (not recorded which). The receptors were gathered from a female donor with ankylosing spondylitis or in good health (not recorded which).

This clonotype showed up just a few times. A junction boundary mismatches the germline segment, possibly from a read error. The chain joins TRBV6-4 to TRBJ1-1; the D is unclear. The CDR3 totals 16 residues. Per the germline V gene, CDR1 is MRHNA and CDR2 is SNTAGT. CDR3 protein: CASSKEVGILNTESFF. Written as DNA, the CDR3 is TGTGCCAGCAGTAAAGAAGTGGGCATCCTGAACACTGAATCTTTCTTT.

The chain employs TRBV5-1 and TRBJ2-1; tentatively, D is TRBD2 (5 bases). Trimming stripped 0 bases from V and 5 bases from J, with 18 bases between. This CDR3 is built from 17 residues. Germline CDR1 reads SGHRS; CDR2 reads YFSETQ. CDR3 coding DNA: TGCGCCAGCAGCTTGGCCGAGGGCCCTCCCAGCGACAATGAGCAGTTCTTC. It encodes CASSLAEGPPSDNEQFF.

This clonotype was observed many times. J is TRBJ1-1 and V is TRBV12-3 or TRBV12-4; the match to TRBD1 covers 7 bases. The trim removed 5 bases at V and 1 base at J, leaving 7 bases unmatched. This CDR3 contains 15 residues. DNA for the CDR3: TGTGCCAGCAGTCTAACAGGGGTGGGGAACACTGAAGCTTTCTTT. Protein: CASSLTGVGNTEAFF.

The table lists this clonotype with a few counts. The CDR3 DNA reads as TGTGCCAGCGTCGGAGGGAATGCGCGTTCCAAAAACATTCAGTACTTC. The encoded protein is CASVGGNARSKNIQYF. The chain joins TRBV6-1 to TRBJ2-4, with D perhaps matching TRBD2 (6 bases). CDR3 length: 16 residues. V gave up 8 bases and J gave up 2 bases, with 19 bases separating them. Germline V gene lookup returns CDR1 MNHNS and CDR2 SASEGT.

The CDR3 sequence is CASRLRVVTYEQYF. CDR3 DNA sequence: TGTGCCAGCAGACTCAGGGTGGTCACCTACGAGCAGTACTTC. The V gene is TRBV2, the J gene TRBJ2-7, with a possible D match to TRBD1 (5 bases). CDR1 is SNHLY and CDR2 is FYNNEI in the germline V gene. The CDR3 runs 14 residues. V was cut by 6 bases and J by 2 bases, with 14 bases left in between.

Of note for this clonotype: The junction departs from the called germline gene at one end, perhaps through a read error. V gene TRBV5-1 combines with J gene TRBJ2-1; D could derive from TRBD1 or TRBD2 (5 bases each). Germline loops: CDR1 SGHRS, CDR2 YFSETQ. The CDR3 spans 15 residues. In nucleotides, the CDR3 is TGCGCCAGCAGCTTGGAAGGGACGGCTTTGAATGGGCAGTTCTTC. It encodes CASSLEGTALNGQFF.

The genes are TRBV12-5 and TRBJ1-3; D remains unclear. Germline V CDR1 and CDR2: LGHNT, FRNRAP. V was clipped by 2 bases and J by 0 bases, with 8 bases between them. This CDR3 has 15 residues. Here the CDR3 DNA reads TGTGCTAGTGGTTTGTTCAGGCCCTCTGGAAACACCATATATTTT. It translates to CASGLFRPSGNTIYF.

V and J are TRBV12-3 or TRBV12-4 and TRBJ2-1, with a weak D call TRBD2 (5 bases). Between the trimmed V and J ends, which lost 3 bases and 6 bases, there was a span of 9 bases. This CDR3 comprises 13 residues. The CDR3 DNA reads TGTGCCAGCAGTTTTAGAGGACTCAATGAGCAGTTCTTC. The encoded protein is CASSFRGLNEQFF.

This clonotype was seen only a few times. The rearrangement links TRBV25-1 to TRBJ2-5; no definite D call. Germline V gene data show CDR1 as MGHDK and CDR2 as SYGVNS. The CDR3 runs to 11 residues. V lost 6 bases and J lost 5, with 7 bases in between. CDR3 in amino acids: CASSMTETQYF. CDR3 bases: TGTGCCAGCAGCATGACGGAGACCCAGTACTTC.

V usage is TRBV12-3 or TRBV12-4 and J usage is TRBJ2-7; TRBD2 matches at 11 bases. The CDR3 length is 16 residues. After removal of 2 bases from V and 1 base from J, the junction contained 4 bases not matched to a gene. The CDR3 sequence: CASSLTSGGVSYEQYF. CDR3 sequence (DNA): TGTGCCAGCAGTTTAACTAGCGGGGGAGTATCCTACGAGCAGTACTTC.

The chain recombines TRBV20-1 with TRBJ1-2; 9 bases match TRBD1. This CDR3 spans 14 amino acids. The germline V gene encodes CDR1 DFQATT and CDR2 SNEGSKA (reference sequence). Unmatched junction bases numbered 9, after V lost 6 bases and J lost 4 bases. The CDR3: CSANTGTGSYGYTF. CDR3 DNA sequence: TGCAGTGCCAACACCGGGACAGGGTCCTATGGCTACACCTTC.

The J gene is TRBJ2-3, the V gene TRBV5-1, with no clear D. The CDR3 has 15 amino acids. Per the germline V gene, CDR1 is SGHRS and CDR2 is YFSETQ. Trimming removed 3 bases from V and 3 bases from J, with 14 bases in between. The CDR3 nucleotides read TGCGCCAGCAGCTCGTATCTCCCTACGACAGATACGCAGTATTTT. As protein: CASSSYLPTTDTQYF.

This chain uses TRBV12-3 or TRBV12-4 with TRBJ2-3; TRBD2 matches 8 bases. This CDR3 is 15 amino acids long. V trimming: 5 bases; J trimming: 0 bases; junction bases outside the gene matches: 4. CDR3 protein: CASSVGRVSTDTQYF. The DNA of the CDR3 is TGTGCCAGCAGTGTCGGGAGGGTGAGCACAGATACGCAGTATTTT.

This clonotype was recorded a few times. The chain has TRBV12-3 or TRBV12-4 and TRBJ2-5, with 9 positions matching TRBD1. This CDR3 region has 14 residues. V was clipped by 5 bases and J by 5 bases; unmatched bases: 6. The CDR3, as DNA: TGTGCCAGCAGTATACAGGGGGCGGAGGAGACCCAGTACTTC. It translates to CASSIQGAEETQYF.